A selection of T cell receptor beta chains follows, all from one sample in a study of T cell repertoires in cytomegalovirus infection. TCRdb fed the reads into MiXCR, producing one record per CDR3 protein. The sample consists of roughly 280,000 distinct CDR3 sequences, roughly a fifth of them appearing once. Their antigen targets remain unknown. Source: cultured PBMCs, taken from culture after CMV antigen stimulation. The receptors here all came from a human donor in good health (CMV status not recorded). Some clones in this sample may be carry-over from other donors' samples. CDR3s leave out the opening cysteine and the closing phenylalanine or tryptophan. A D gene is named only where the DNA matches it firmly. Size tells how often a clone was seen (once, few, many) or the class of an expanded clone, and some rows leave it out.

J | size | D | V | CDR3
TRBJ2-5 | many | NA | TRBV7-2 | ASSLIGPRRPRETQY
TRBJ2-1 | NA | NA | TRBV9 | ASSVRGQAYNEQF
TRBJ1-2 | many | NA | TRBV12-3/TRBV12-4 | ASTPPRPEFYGYT
TRBJ2-2 | many | TRBD1 | TRBV6-2/TRBV6-3 | ASSYTLGNRGRTGELF
TRBJ2-1 | NA | TRBD2 | TRBV7-4 | ASSPIAGSDEQF
TRBJ2-1 | NA | NA | TRBV7-8 | ASSLKTRSSYNEQF
TRBJ1-3 | few | NA | TRBV20-1 | SAAQATDRNTIY
TRBJ2-7 | NA | NA | TRBV5-8 | ASSLEFGGTPYEQY
TRBJ2-1 | few | TRBD2 | TRBV4-3 | ASSQEYEGGRARYS
TRBJ2-3 | once | TRBD2 | TRBV4-1 | ASSGRTSGSTDTQY
TRBJ2-7 | many | NA | TRBV7-6 | ASSSLLHEQY
TRBJ2-5 | many | NA | TRBV12-3/TRBV12-4 | ASSFSVTQY
TRBJ2-3 | many | TRBD1 | TRBV7-9 | ASSSVTGSGSRDTQY
TRBJ2-3 | few | NA | TRBV19 | ASSIPMGDTQY
TRBJ2-5 | NA | TRBD1 | TRBV6-1 | ASRLQTGISSETQY
TRBJ2-7 | NA | TRBD1 | TRBV27 | ASSPGTGGAMQY
TRBJ2-3 | many | NA | TRBV7-6 | ASSLGSGILRPDTQY
TRBJ1-5 | many | TRBD1 | TRBV7-9 | ASSPGGQGNQPQH
TRBJ1-5 | few | TRBD1 | TRBV28 | ASSLQGSTQPSNQPQH
TRBJ1-1 | NA | NA | TRBV5-1 | ASGVRDLNTEAF
TRBJ2-1 | NA | TRBD2 | TRBV5-1 | ASKAGGTNEQF
TRBJ2-5 | NA | TRBD2 | TRBV20-1 | SARDWTSGTPETQY
TRBJ2-3 | NA | TRBD2 | TRBV7-8 | ASSGQTSTQY